These 20 T cell receptor beta chains came from one sample sequenced in a study of shared clonotypes between healthy human individuals. The data were produced by immunoSEQ multiplex PCR, yet TCRdb's version contains in-frame clones alone and is incomplete. The sample holds 2 million to 2.5 million clones; approximately 96% are singletons and the top ten take over 0.1%. The sequenced sample was naive CD4+ T cells sorted from blood. Sample subset: CD45RA+ positively selected. The receptors here all came from a man younger than 35 in good health.

This chain joins TRBV9 and TRBJ2-2; maybe TRBD1 (6 bases). The CDR3 consists of 14 residues. Germline assignment: CDR1 SGDLS and CDR2 YYNGEE. V was clipped by 8 bases and J by 1 base, with 12 bases between them. CDR3: CASRARGNTGELFF. The CDR3 DNA sequence: TGTGCCAGTCGAGCCAGGGGGAACACCGGGGAGCTGTTTTTT.

The chain couples TRBV19 to TRBJ1-4; D unclear. Germline V lookup: CDR1 LNHDA, CDR2 SQIVND (reference sequence). CDR3 size: 15 residues. V was shortened by 7 bases and J by 8 bases, with 20 bases between the two germline ends. In DNA form, the CDR3 reads TGTGCCAGTACCGACCCACGGAGGGATATGGAAAAACTGTTTTTT. Translation: CASTDPRRDMEKLFF.

The rearrangement uses TRBV30 and TRBJ1-5; no firm D call. CDR3 length: 15 residues. The germline V gene has CDR1 GTSNPN and CDR2 SVGIG (reference sequence). Trimming stripped 4 bases from V and 6 bases from J, with 19 bases between. DNA of the CDR3: TGTGCCTGGACCAAAAACCTTGGGGTTGGTCAGCCCCAGCATTTT. It translates to CAWTKNLGVGQPQHF.

The chain links TRBV23-1 to TRBJ1-2; D possibly corresponds to TRBD1 (6 bases). TRBV23-1 is an open reading frame whose function is uncertain. There are 15 residues in the CDR3. V lost 0 bases to trimming and J lost 4 bases, with 12 bases between them. DNA for the CDR3: TGCGCCAGCAGTCAATCAGTGACAGGAGCCTATGGCTACACCTTC. Its protein product is CASSQSVTGAYGYTF.

The sample holds a few counts of this clone. CDR3 sequence reads: CASSDIYGYTF. The CDR3 DNA reads TGTGCCAGCAGTGATATTTATGGCTACACCTTC. The rearrangement uses TRBV6-1 and TRBJ1-2; D unresolved. There are 11 residues in the CDR3. Germline V gene lookup returns CDR1 MNHNS and CDR2 SASEGT. V was trimmed by 3 bases and J by 5 bases, leaving 4 bases between them.

The chain uses TRBV6-6 and TRBJ2-7; D uncertain. This CDR3 is built from 15 residues. V lost 0 bases and J 3 bases, leaving 12 bases between the germline ends. CDR1 MNHNY and CDR2 SVGAGI come from the germline V gene (reference sequence). The chain's CDR3 is CASSYSRKASYEQYF. CDR3 in DNA: TGTGCCAGCAGTTACTCCAGAAAAGCAAGCTACGAGCAGTACTTC.

This sequence joins TRBV6-1 and TRBJ1-2, with 7 bases fitting TRBD1. CDR1 and CDR2 (germline): MNHNS, SASEGT. The V gene end was trimmed by 1 base and the J gene end by 7 bases; junction bases not matched to a gene: 3. The CDR3 is 13 amino acids. CDR3 DNA sequence: TGTGCCAGCAGTGAAGACAGGGGTGGTGGCTACACCTTC. It codes for CASSEDRGGGYTF.

The CDR3 sequence is CASNPTGIASTDTQYF. The CDR3 DNA sequence: TGTGCCAGTAACCCCACAGGGATCGCTAGCACAGATACGCAGTATTTT. The V call is TRBV19, the J call TRBJ2-3, with D perhaps matching TRBD1 (6 bases). In germline, CDR1 is LNHDA, CDR2 SQIVND (reference sequence). The CDR3 sequence is 16 residues long. Trimming took 7 bases from V and 0 from J, leaving 17 bases between them.

The chain joins TRBV6-6 to TRBJ2-7; 7 positions match TRBD2. Germline CDR1 MNHNY, CDR2 SVGAGI (reference sequence). The CDR3 is 16 amino acids. Losses at the gene ends were 0 bases for V and 3 bases for J; bases not matched to a gene: 8. In DNA form, the CDR3 reads TGTGCCAGCAGTTACTCGAGGGGCGGGGGAGGCTACGAGCAGTACTTC. Translation gives CASSYSRGGGGYEQYF.

The chain employs TRBV29-1 and TRBJ2-7; no reliable D call. Trimming stripped 4 bases from V and 5 bases from J, with 12 bases between. Germline-derived CDR1 and CDR2 are SQVTM and ANQGSEA. The CDR3 loop spans 12 amino acids. Here the CDR3 reads CSVGTMGNEQYF. The CDR3 coding sequence is TGCAGCGTTGGGACCATGGGGAACGAGCAGTACTTC.

Remarks on this clone: The same CDR3 can be traced to other DNA sequences in this sample. The CDR3 coding sequence is TGCGCCAGCAGCTTACAGGGGCGAGGGAACACTGAAGCTTTCTTT. This encodes CASSLQGRGNTEAFF. V gene TRBV5-1 combines with J gene TRBJ1-1, with 7 bases matching TRBD1. V was pared by 2 bases and J by 1 base, with 5 bases of the junction left unmatched. Germline CDR1 SGHRS, CDR2 YFSETQ. CDR3 length: 15 residues.

The chain recombines TRBV4-1 with TRBJ1-1; maybe TRBD1 (5 bases). The CDR3 is made up of 14 amino acids. The germline CDR1 and CDR2 sequences are MGHRA and YSYEKL. V shed 4 bases and J shed 5 bases, with 14 bases lying between them. Here the CDR3 reads CASSPRGSWTEAFF. CDR3 bases: TGCGCCAGCAGCCCCCGGGGCAGCTGGACTGAAGCTTTCTTT.

The chain joins TRBV5-4 to TRBJ1-2; D ambiguous. The CDR3 has 14 residues. Germline loops: CDR1 SGHNT, CDR2 YYREEE (reference sequence). The V end was cut by 0 bases, the J end by 0 bases, with 6 bases between. The CDR3 DNA is TGTGCCAGCAGCTTGGGGGTGTCTAACTATGGCTACACCTTC. As protein: CASSLGVSNYGYTF.

This clone was observed a single time. The chain couples TRBV6-1 to TRBJ2-3, with D perhaps TRBD1 (7 bases). Trimming removed 8 bases from V and 3 bases from J, with 12 bases in between. From germline, CDR1 is MNHNS and CDR2 SASEGT. The CDR3 has 13 residues. CDR3 region: CASWRGRTDTQYF. CDR3 bases: TGTGCCAGCTGGAGGGGGCGGACAGATACGCAGTATTTT.

A single count supports this clone. The chain is built from TRBV11-2 and TRBJ2-2; D gene ambiguous. The CDR3 sequence is 12 residues long. Germline assignment: CDR1 SGHAT and CDR2 FQNNGV. V was trimmed by 4 bases and J by 7 bases, leaving 7 bases between them. CDR3 in amino acids: CASSSLVGELFF. The CDR3 DNA is TGTGCCAGCAGCTCCCTTGTCGGGGAGCTGTTTTTT.

The chain is built from TRBV6-1 and TRBJ1-6; D gene unclear. This CDR3 contains 13 residues. Between the trimmed V and J ends, which lost 0 bases and 15 bases, there was a span of 12 bases. Per the germline V gene, CDR1 is MNHNS and CDR2 is SASEGT. In DNA form, the CDR3 reads TGTGCCAGCAGTGAAGCGTCTCGGCGGCTCCTCCACTTT. Encoded protein: CASSEASRRLLHF.

The gene calls are TRBV4-1 and TRBJ2-3, with unresolved D. V dropped 1 base and J dropped 2 bases, with 10 bases sitting between them. CDR1 and CDR2 from the germline V gene are MGHRA and YSYEKL. This CDR3 has 15 residues. CDR3 amino acids: CASSQAALSTDTQYF. The CDR3 DNA follows: TGCGCCAGCAGCCAAGCGGCATTATCCACAGATACGCAGTATTTT.

The CDR3, as DNA: TGTGCCAGCAGCACTCCGGGACAGGGCTACGAGCAGTACTTC. Protein: CASSTPGQGYEQYF. The rearrangement uses TRBV7-9 and TRBJ2-7; 9 nucleotides match TRBD1. The trim removed 5 bases at V and 3 bases at J, leaving 5 bases unmatched. The CDR3 has 14 residues. From germline, CDR1 is SEHNR and CDR2 FQNEAQ (reference sequence).

In regard to this clone: This same CDR3 is encoded by further DNA sequences in the sample. This chain joins TRBV9 and TRBJ1-2; 7 positions match TRBD1. The CDR3 extends over 15 amino acids. CDR1 and CDR2 from the germline V gene are SGDLS and YYNGEE. J was trimmed by 0 bases and V by 4 bases; bases with no gene match: 6. The CDR3 is CASSIQGSPNYGYTF. CDR3 DNA: TGTGCCAGCAGCATACAGGGGTCCCCTAACTATGGCTACACCTTC.

V gene TRBV5-1 combines with J gene TRBJ2-1; TRBD2 matches at 8 bases. Germline CDR1 reads SGHRS; CDR2 reads YFSETQ. The CDR3 loop spans 15 amino acids. The V gene end was trimmed by 5 bases and the J gene end by 5 bases; junction bases not matched to a gene: 9. The CDR3 is CASRGMTSANNEQFF. CDR3 bases: TGCGCCAGCAGAGGGATGACTAGCGCCAACAATGAGCAGTTCTTC. Looking up the rest from reference TRBV5-1 and TRBJ2-1 gives the full variable domain: KAGVTQTPRYLIKTRGQQVTLSCSPISGHRSVSWYQQTPGQGLQFLFEYFSETQRNKGNFPGRFSGRQFSNSRSEMNVSTLELGDSALYLCASRGMTSANNEQFFGPGTRLTVL.